Presented here are 2 T cell receptor beta chains from one specimen sequenced in a study of T cells in localized non-small cell lung cancer (dated by TCRdb to about 2020). The library was prepared using the immunoSEQ multiplex PCR assay. Imported from immuneACCESS, the table was reduced by TCRdb to in-frame sequences with V and J called. These copies leave out some clones; in studies compared against another copy, an unresolved V gene accounts for under half, and the cause of the remainder is not known. The sample records approximately 25,000 clones, less than 95% of which are singletons. In total, the top ten clones hold about 1% of the sample. Sequenced material: peripheral blood, taken before any cancer treatment. These receptors were obtained from a woman aged 35 to 75 with stage I lung adenocarcinoma.

The chain employs TRBV6-1 and TRBJ2-1; 12 bases map to TRBD1. The V gene end was trimmed by 9 bases and the J gene end by 6 bases; junction bases not matched to a gene: 6. CDR3 length equals 14 residues. CDR1 and CDR2 from the germline V gene are MNHNS and SASEGT. The CDR3 bases are TGTGCCAGTTCCCGGGACAGGGGGCTCAATGAGCAGTTCTTC. Translation: CASSRDRGLNEQFF.

CDR3 sequence (DNA): TGTGCCAGCTCACCAGGGCAGGGTCATCAGCCCCAGCATTTT. The encoded protein is CASSPGQGHQPQHF. This rearrangement joins TRBV18 to TRBJ1-5; TRBD1 is a possible D gene (5 bases). Trimming shortened V by 2 bases and J by 5 bases, and 10 bases separated the two germline ends. CDR1 KGHSH and CDR2 LQKENI come from the germline V gene. This CDR3 has 14 amino acids. Full variable domain (rest looked up from reference TRBV18 and TRBJ1-5): NAGVMQNPRHLVRRRGQEARLRCSPMKGHSHVYWYRQLPEEGLKFMVYLQKENIIDESGMPKERFSAEFPKEGPSILRIQQVVRGDSAAYFCASSPGQGHQPQHFGDGTRLSIL.